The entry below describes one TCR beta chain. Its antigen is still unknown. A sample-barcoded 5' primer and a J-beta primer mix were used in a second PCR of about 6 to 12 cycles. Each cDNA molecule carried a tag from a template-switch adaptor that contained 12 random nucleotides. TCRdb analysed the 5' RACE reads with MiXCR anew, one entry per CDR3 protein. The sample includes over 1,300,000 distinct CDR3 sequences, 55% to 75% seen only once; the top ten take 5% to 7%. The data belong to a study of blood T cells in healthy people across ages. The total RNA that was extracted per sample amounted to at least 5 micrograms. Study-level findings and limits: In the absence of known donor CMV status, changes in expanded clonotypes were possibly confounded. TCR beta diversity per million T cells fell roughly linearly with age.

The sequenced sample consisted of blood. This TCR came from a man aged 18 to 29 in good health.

The CDR3 loop is CASSQVRINYGYTF. CDR3 in DNA: TGCGCCAGCAGCCAAGTCAGGATTAACTATGGCTACACCTTC. This chain uses TRBV4-1 with TRBJ1-2; D is uncertain. The germline CDR1 and CDR2 sequences are MGHRA and YSYEKL. The V end lost 1 base, the J end lost 1 base, and 7 bases lay between the germline ends. The CDR3 spans 14 residues.